This T cell receptor (beta chain) was sequenced for a study of blood T cell repertoires in COVID-19. Germline loops: CDR1 MNHNS, CDR2 SASEGT. The CDR3 extends over 12 amino acids. V lost 2 bases, J lost 6 bases, and 8 bases lay in between. Sequencing was performed with immunoSEQ multiplex PCR; in TCRdb, only in-frame clones are kept and a portion is missing. The sample has fewer than 350,000 clones, about nine tenths seen once. This clonotype originated in a woman between 25 and 40 years old with COVID-19, enrolled during active disease. The genes are TRBV6-1 and TRBJ2-7; no definite D call. Sequences were obtained from peripheral blood. CDR3 in amino acids: CASSELVSEQYF. CDR3 nucleotide sequence: TGTGCCAGCAGTGAACTAGTCTCCGAGCAGTACTTC.